This TCR beta chain was obtained from a study of T cell responses to AZD1222 COVID-19 vaccine (dated by TCRdb to the early 2020s). About the full investigation: Because spike-specific TCR depth and breadth did not differ between the two schedules, AZD1222 recipients who got a second dose at roughly 4 weeks were pooled with those who got a second dose at roughly 12 weeks. A total of 230 to 250 trial participants underwent TCR sequencing, of whom roughly 210 received two doses of AZD1222 and around 25 received two doses of the MenACWY control vaccine. Trial participants were enrolled by age into subgroups of 18-55, 56-69 and 70-plus years, and roughly 150, 30 and 60 TCR-sequenced participants, respectively, were included in these subgroups. Results the study describes overall, beyond this receptor: Because no day 14 peak-response samples were available, the repertoires could be characterized only after the peak T cell response. The 56-69-year group was small, and its depth increase did not reach significance, likely because of low power. Conclusions about previously exposed vaccinees were limited because only six AZD1222 recipients were SARS-CoV-2 seropositive at baseline. CD4 TCRs associated with the vaccine covered the entire spike protein, and the dominant responses were in regions 160-218 and 743-854. After two AZD1222 doses, both the breadth and the depth of spike-specific TCRs were significantly higher than at day 0 and than in MenACWY recipients. Participants were mostly white British and included more females than males, and it was suggested by the authors that clonal diversity may have been underestimated. Nearly half of unique spike-specific TCRs reportedly recognized epitopes outside regions mutated in the B.1.351 and B.1.1.7 variants.

This clone was observed a handful of times. No cognate antigen has been identified for it. No much larger clone exists at a distance of one base, and base qualities are not known. CDR1 SGHTA and CDR2 FQGNSA are derived from the germline V gene. V is cut back by 1 base and J by 2 bases, with 10 bases in the junction unmatched. The CDR3 sequence holds 18 residues, the cysteine and phenylalanine included. Of the read, only the CDR3 DNA is kept; its 54 bases are in frame from base 1. The CDR3 regions of human TCRbeta chains were subjected to immunosequencing. The source study handled its data this way. Repertoire TCRs were checked for matches against a reference library of SARS-CoV-2-specific TCRs that had been generated using the MIRA antigen-specificity platform. Breadth was defined as the fraction of unique TCRs that were SARS-CoV-2-associated. Depth was defined as the fraction of total T cells that were SARS-CoV-2-associated. Using the MIRA data, every spike-specific TCR was mapped to the spike region that the TCR reacted to and assigned to either a CD4 or a CD8 class. Log10-transformed breadth and depth values were compared by one-way ANOVA with Sidak's multiple comparisons tests. Imported from immuneACCESS, the table was reduced by TCRdb to in-frame sequences with V and J called. These copies leave out some clones; in studies compared against another copy, an unresolved V gene accounts for under half, and the cause of the remainder is not known. V and J calls and clone size are copied from that table; D and trimming were computed from the DNA. Here the sample has some 97,000 clones; approximately 90% occur a single time. Together, the top ten hold more than 1.5% of the sample.

The time point label on this specimen signifies: baseline before first vaccination. Vaccinee samples came from UK trials COV001 and COV002, including a single-blind randomized controlled phase 2/3 trial of AZD1222 (ChAdOx1 nCoV-19) in healthy adults. Trial participant PBMC samples were collected at day 0 and day 28 after the second dose for TCRbeta chain sequencing. The sequenced sample was peripheral blood, obtained on day 0 of AZD1222 vaccination. The receptor chain draws on TRBV7-2 and TRBJ2-2; 7 central nucleotides agree with TRBD2. The origin of this receptor is an adult in good health. The CDR3 protein sequence reads: CASSLVGGRGANTGELFF. The DNA sequence is TGTGCCAGCAGCTTAGTAGGCGGGAGAGGGGCCAACACCGGGGAGCTGTTTTTT.